A single sample gave rise to the 21 T cell receptor beta chains below, sequenced in a study of molecular identifiers for immune sequencing clone quantification. TCRdb reprocessed the PCR reads with MiXCR, giving one entry per CDR3 protein. The data show about 640,000 distinct CDR3 sequences, with just under 20% seen just once and 0.7% to 1% held by the top ten. Sequencing was done on a sample of naive CD8+ T cells from blood, with Jurkat cell RNA spiked in. Noted subset: FACS-sorted CD8+CD4-CCR7+CD45RA+ naive T cells. The receptors stem from a human donor in good health. Some libraries in this study had Jurkat cell RNA spiked in.

The chain couples TRBV27 to TRBJ2-7, with TRBD1 matching 7 bases. This CDR3 is built from 14 residues. Losses at the gene ends were 6 bases for V and 3 bases for J; bases not matched to a gene: 8. Germline loops: CDR1 MNHEY, CDR2 SMNVEV (reference sequence). DNA of the CDR3: TGTGCCAGCAGCACCCGACAGGGTTACTACGAGCAGTACTTC. Translated: CASSTRQGYYEQYF.

This clonotype occurred many times. The chain is built from TRBV11-2 and TRBJ2-3; D might be TRBD1 (7 bases). This CDR3 contains 15 residues. Trimming removed 3 bases at V and 6 bases at J, with 16 bases between. The germline V gene has CDR1 SGHAT and CDR2 FQNNGV. The CDR3 here is CASSFRGRGVDTQYF. The CDR3 DNA reads TGTGCCAGCAGCTTTAGGGGGCGCGGGGTCGATACGCAGTATTTT.

This clonotype was recorded at least ten times. This chain links TRBV27 with TRBJ2-3; 15 positions agree with TRBD2. Trimming removed 4 bases from V and 12 bases from J; junction bases left unmatched: 8. The CDR3 extends over 15 amino acids. Germline CDR1 and CDR2: MNHEY and SMNVEV (reference sequence). The CDR3 DNA follows: TGTGCCAGCAGTTCCGGACTAGCGGGGGGGAAAACCCAGTATTTT. Its translation is CASSSGLAGGKTQYF.

This clonotype was recorded many times. The rearrangement links TRBV12-3 or TRBV12-4 to TRBJ2-7, with D perhaps matching TRBD2 (5 bases). The length of the CDR3 is 13 residues. The ends were cut back, 6 bases at V and 5 bases at J, with 14 bases in the middle. The CDR3 loop reads CASSATRVHEQYF. The CDR3 nucleotides read TGTGCCAGCAGCGCCACTAGAGTCCACGAGCAGTACTTC.

This clonotype was counted many times. This sequence joins TRBV5-6 and TRBJ2-2; possible D gene TRBD1, 5 bases. The CDR3 length is 14 residues. Between the trimmed V and J ends, which lost 1 base and 6 bases, there was a span of 10 bases. Germline CDR1 is SGHDT and CDR2 is YYEEEE. CDR3 region: CASSLRGSAGELFF. The CDR3 bases are TGTGCCAGCAGCTTGAGGGGATCGGCCGGGGAGCTGTTTTTT.

This clonotype was counted only a few times. The chain combines TRBV12-3 or TRBV12-4 with TRBJ1-3, with TRBD1 as a possible D gene (6 bases). The CDR3 is 20 residues long. The V end lost 5 bases, the J end lost 8 bases, and 34 bases lay between the germline ends. The CDR3 nucleotides are TGTGCCAGCAGTGACTACCCGGGGACGGATTTTTATCGTTCAGGGGACACCATATATTTT. It codes for CASSDYPGTDFYRSGDTIYF.

Many counts were recorded for this clonotype. The rearrangement uses TRBV7-9 and TRBJ1-2; 7 bases fit TRBD1. The ends lost 1 base at V and 4 bases at J; junction bases unmatched: 9. CDR3 length equals 16 residues. Per the germline V gene, CDR1 is SEHNR and CDR2 is FQNEAQ (reference sequence). CDR3 in DNA: TGTGCCAGCAGCTTAGGGAGTGGAGGGGGCAGCTATGGCTACACCTTC. Amino acids: CASSLGSGGGSYGYTF.

This clonotype was recorded many times. This chain links TRBV7-2 with TRBJ1-1, with 8 bases fitting TRBD1. Germline CDR1 SGHTA, CDR2 FQGNSA. V was pared by 2 bases and J by 4 bases, with 3 bases of the junction left unmatched. CDR3 length equals 14 residues. Here the CDR3 reads CASSLTGGTTEAFF. The CDR3 DNA is TGTGCCAGCAGCTTAACAGGGGGGACCACTGAAGCTTTCTTT.

This clonotype was picked up many times. The V and J genes are TRBV4-1 and TRBJ2-4; TRBD2 matches 7 bases. CDR1 is MGHRA and CDR2 is YSYEKL in the germline V gene. There are 17 residues in the CDR3. Trimming at V came to 3 bases and at J to 0 bases, leaving 8 bases not matched to a gene. CDR3 DNA sequence: TGCGCCAGCAGCCAGGGGGGGGGGGTCCTAGCCAAAAACATTCAGTACTTC. The encoded protein is CASSQGGGVLAKNIQYF.

This chain connects TRBV6-1 to TRBJ2-5; TRBD1 matches 10 bases. The germline gives CDR1 MNHNS, CDR2 SASEGT. V lost 2 bases and J lost 2; bases outside the gene matches: 2. The CDR3 is made up of 15 amino acids. The CDR3 sequence: CASSERDRGQETQYF. The CDR3 DNA is TGTGCCAGCAGTGAAAGGGACAGGGGACAAGAGACCCAGTACTTC.

This clonotype was found many times. The gene calls are TRBV7-3 and TRBJ2-3, with 15 bases lining up with TRBD2. After removal of 4 bases from V and 4 bases from J, the junction contained 6 bases not matched to a gene. Looked up from germline, CDR1 is SGHTA and CDR2 is FQGTGA. The CDR3 contains 17 residues. CDR3 DNA: TGTGCCAGCAGCTCAGGACTAGCGGGAGGGCCCTCAGATACGCAGTATTTT. Protein product: CASSSGLAGGPSDTQYF.

This clonotype was seen repeatedly, ten times or more. V is TRBV27 and J is TRBJ2-3, with 7 bases aligning to TRBD2. The length of the CDR3 is 17 residues. V was pared by 2 bases and J by 0 bases, with 8 bases of the junction left unmatched. Germline V gene data show CDR1 as MNHEY and CDR2 as SMNVEV (reference sequence). DNA of the CDR3: TGTGCCAGCAGTTTAGCCGGGAGGCCTACTAGCACAGATACGCAGTATTTT. Residues: CASSLAGRPTSTDTQYF.

As regards this clonotype: A much bigger clone sits one base away, suggesting this may be a read error. Since the CDR3 does not end with the conserved phenylalanine or tryptophan, this likely comes from a read error. The chain joins TRBV5-6 to TRBJ2-1; possibly TRBD1 for D (5 bases). Between the trimmed V and J ends, which lost 1 base and 9 bases, there was a span of 20 bases. CDR1 SGHDT and CDR2 YYEEEE come from the germline V gene. This CDR3 has 16 residues. CDR3 DNA: TGTGCCAGCAGCTTGCGGGCCCTCGGAAGGGGCGGTGAGCAGTTCTCC. Amino acid sequence: CASSLRALGRGGEQFS.

Regarding this clonotype: Given a much more abundant clone one base away, this may be a read error. The rearrangement uses TRBV11-2 and TRBJ2-7; possibly TRBD1 for D (5 bases). There are 17 residues in the CDR3. CDR1 is SGHAT and CDR2 is FQNNGV in the germline V gene. Trimming stripped 2 bases from V and 2 bases from J, with 19 bases between. The CDR3 DNA reads as TGTGCCAGCAGCTTAAATGGTAGGGGCACCATACCCTACGAGCAGTACTTC. This translates into CASSLNGRGTIPYEQYF.

The V call is TRBV7-9, the J call TRBJ2-5, with 10 bases matching TRBD1. J was trimmed by 2 bases and V by 6 bases; bases with no gene match: 9. Germline CDR1 is SEHNR and CDR2 is FQNEAQ (reference sequence). CDR3 length: 16 amino acids. CDR3 amino acids: CASRSPDRGLQETQYF. The DNA for the CDR3 is TGTGCCAGCAGATCCCCGGACAGGGGGTTGCAAGAGACCCAGTACTTC.

The chain combines TRBV6-5 with TRBJ1-1; 8 positions agree with TRBD1. The CDR3 extends over 14 amino acids. Germline V CDR1 and CDR2: MNHEY, SVGAGI. The V and J ends lost 8 bases and 1 base, in that order; junction bases with no gene match: 6. The CDR3 coding sequence is TGTGCCAGCGAGGGCAGGGGGCGGAACACTGAAGCTTTCTTT. It encodes CASEGRGRNTEAFF.

This clonotype was found many times. The chain combines TRBV13 with TRBJ1-1; 7 bases map to TRBD1. V trimming: 5 bases; J trimming: 3 bases; junction bases outside the gene matches: 9. This CDR3 region has 15 residues. The V gene's germline CDR1 is PRHDT and CDR2 FYEKMQ (reference sequence). The CDR3 sequence is CASSPLRQGHTEAFF. The CDR3 DNA is TGTGCCAGCAGCCCACTTAGACAGGGCCACACTGAAGCTTTCTTT.

V gene TRBV7-9 combines with J gene TRBJ1-4; D perhaps matches TRBD1 (6 bases). This CDR3 is built from 18 residues. The germline V gene encodes CDR1 SEHNR and CDR2 FQNEAQ (reference sequence). V was cut by 1 base and J by 6 bases, with 21 bases left in between. CDR3 DNA: TGTGCCAGCAGCTTAGAGCTACAGGGTGGTGCTGGTTATGAAAAACTGTTTTTT. The encoded protein is CASSLELQGGAGYEKLFF.

V is TRBV3-1 and J is TRBJ2-7, with 10 bases matching TRBD1. With 4 bases clipped from V and 3 bases from J, the junction kept 6 bases outside the gene matches. Germline V CDR1 and CDR2: LGHDT, YNNKEL (reference sequence). This CDR3 region has 15 residues. The CDR3 DNA is TGTGCCAGCAGCCTTGGACAGGGGGGCGGCTACGAGCAGTACTTC. Translation: CASSLGQGGGYEQYF.

This clonotype was detected many times. The V gene is TRBV27, the J gene TRBJ2-3; D not certain. The CDR3 spans 14 residues. Trimming cost V 1 base and J 0 bases, with 5 bases left between them. Germline CDR1 is MNHEY and CDR2 is SMNVEV (reference sequence). CDR3 sequence (DNA): TGTGCCAGCAGTTTATATCCTAGCACAGATACGCAGTATTTT. Protein sequence: CASSLYPSTDTQYF.

This clonotype was seen repeatedly, ten times or more. This rearrangement joins TRBV7-2 to TRBJ2-1; D possibly uses TRBD1 or TRBD2 (5 bases each). Germline lookup yields CDR1 SGHTA and CDR2 FQGNSA. The CDR3 consists of 15 residues. V was clipped by 7 bases and J by 0 bases, with 13 bases between them. CDR3 in DNA: TGTGCCAGCAAAACCGGGACCCGCTCCTACAATGAGCAGTTCTTC. It codes for CASKTGTRSYNEQFF. Supplemented by reference TRBV7-2 and TRBJ2-1, the full variable domain reads GAGVSQSPSNKVTEKGKDVELRCDPISGHTALYWYRQSLGQGLEFLIYFQGNSAPDKSGLPSDRFSAERTGGSVSTLTIQRTQQEDSAVYLCASKTGTRSYNEQFFGPGTRLTVL.